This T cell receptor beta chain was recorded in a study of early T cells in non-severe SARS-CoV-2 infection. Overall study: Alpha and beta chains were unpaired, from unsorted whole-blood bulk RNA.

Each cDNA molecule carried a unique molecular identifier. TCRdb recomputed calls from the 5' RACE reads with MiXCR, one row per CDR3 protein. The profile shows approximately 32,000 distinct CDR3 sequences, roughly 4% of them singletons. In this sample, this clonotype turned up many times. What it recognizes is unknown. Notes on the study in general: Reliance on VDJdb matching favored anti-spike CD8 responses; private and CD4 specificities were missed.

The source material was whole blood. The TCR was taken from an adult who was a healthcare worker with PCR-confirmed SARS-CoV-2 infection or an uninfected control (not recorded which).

CDR3 coding DNA: TGTGCCAGCTCACCAACGAGACTAGCACCGCCGAGCGCCGGGGAGCTGTTTTTT. It codes for CASSPTRLAPPSAGELFF. V gene TRBV18 combines with J gene TRBJ2-2, with 7 bases matching TRBD2. The CDR3 runs 18 residues. Germline V gene data show CDR1 as KGHSH and CDR2 as LQKENI. The J segment lost 6 bases and the V segment lost 2 bases, leaving 15 bases of the junction unmatched.